This T cell receptor (beta chain) was found in a study of response to subunit inactivated influenza vaccine. The study's findings and limits: Each seasonal influenza vaccination, the authors suggested, recruits few new T cells.

Each CDR3 protein is one row after TCRdb ran MiXCR on the RT-PCR reads. The sample has hundreds of thousands of distinct CDR3 sequences, roughly 20% seen once. This clonotype has just a few counts. Antigen unknown. CDR3 length equals 13 residues. Germline V gives CDR1 SEHNR, CDR2 FQNEAQ (reference sequence). The V and J ends lost 1 base and 8 bases, in that order; junction bases with no gene match: 2. The clonotype was recovered from a man aged 50 to 69 who received an inactivated influenza vaccine. J is TRBJ2-1 and V is TRBV7-9; 7 positions match TRBD2. The sample here was PBMCs from blood, taken less than 22 months after vaccination. The CDR3 nucleotides are TGTGCCAGCAGCTTAGGGACTAGAGATGAGCAGTTCTTC. It yields the protein CASSLGTRDEQFF.